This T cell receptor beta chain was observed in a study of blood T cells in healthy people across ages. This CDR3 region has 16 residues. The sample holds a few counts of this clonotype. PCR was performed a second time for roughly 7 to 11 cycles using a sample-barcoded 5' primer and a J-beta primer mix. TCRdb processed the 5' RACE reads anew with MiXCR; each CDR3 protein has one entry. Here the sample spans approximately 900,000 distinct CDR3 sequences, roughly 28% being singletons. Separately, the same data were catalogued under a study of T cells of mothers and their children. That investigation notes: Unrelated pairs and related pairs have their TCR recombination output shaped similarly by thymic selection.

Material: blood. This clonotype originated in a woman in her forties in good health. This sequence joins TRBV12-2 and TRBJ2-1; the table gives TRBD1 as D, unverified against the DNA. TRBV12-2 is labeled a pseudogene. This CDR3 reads CAPLWLCGRSYNEQFF. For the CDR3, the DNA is TGTGCGCCCCTATGGTTATGCGGCCGATCCTACAATGAGCAGTTCTTC.